The next 25 T cell receptor beta chains were all read from a single sample in a study of breast tumors, draining lymph nodes, adjacent tissues. The lymph nodes were axillary draining lymph nodes from breast cancer patients. TCRdb used MiXCR to reprocess the multiplex PCR reads, holding one entry per CDR3 protein. This table holds some 250,000 distinct CDR3 sequences, less than 45% found once. Material: axillary lymph node tissue. These TCRs come from a female donor with breast cancer. Some clones in this sample may be carry-over from other donors' samples.

The chain is built from TRBV2 and TRBJ2-6, with TRBD2 matching over 14 bases. CDR3 size: 19 residues. Germline V CDR1 and CDR2: SNHLY, FYNNEI. Unmatched junction bases numbered 6, after V lost 5 bases and J lost 0 bases. The CDR3 bases are TGTGCCAGCAGTAGAGGACTAGCGGGGGGCATCTCTGGGGCCAACGTCCTGACTTTC. It translates to CASSRGLAGGISGANVLTF.

A remark on this clonotype: It may be a read error: a sequence one base away is much more abundant. This chain uses TRBV9 with TRBJ1-2, with D tentatively TRBD1 (6 bases). Germline loops: CDR1 SGDLS, CDR2 YYNGEE. Trimming removed 0 bases at V and 9 bases at J, with 21 bases between. The CDR3 has 16 residues. CDR3 residues: CASSVGLGGSGSSYTF. DNA for the CDR3: TGTGCCAGCAGCGTAGGATTGGGGGGCAGCGGATCTAGCTACACCTTC.

This clonotype was counted between two and nine times. A much larger clonotype is one base distant, so this may be a read error. V is TRBV9 and J is TRBJ1-2, with 9 bases matching TRBD1. The germline V gene has CDR1 SGDLS and CDR2 YYNGEE. The CDR3 spans 15 residues. CDR3 sequence (DNA): TGTGCCAGCAGCGCGGGACAGGGTGTGCACTATGGCTCCACCTTC. This sequence encodes CASSAGQGVHYGSTF.

Details on this clonotype: The final CDR3 position lacks the conserved phenylalanine or tryptophan, pointing to a likely read error. The DNA is omitted, as the CDR3 cannot be located on it reliably, and the CDR3 follows TCRdb's listing. The chain employs TRBV12-3 or TRBV12-4 and TRBJ2-6; the DNA was not used to check the table's D call, TRBD2. Inclusive of both ends, the CDR3 amounts to 8 amino acids. CDR3 protein: CASRPGLA.

This clonotype was seen many times. This CDR3 is CSAKSGSSGSSYNEQFF. The DNA of the CDR3 is TGCAGTGCAAAATCCGGATCTAGCGGATCCTCCTACAATGAGCAGTTCTTC. This chain connects TRBV20-1 to TRBJ2-1; 7 bases match TRBD2. J was trimmed by 0 bases and V by 6 bases; bases with no gene match: 14. From germline, CDR1 is DFQATT and CDR2 SNEGSKA (reference sequence). The CDR3 length is 17 residues.

In this sample, this clonotype turned up once. The V gene is TRBV2, the J gene TRBJ2-3; TRBD1 agrees at 10 bases. The junction had 14 bases not matched to a gene; V was cut back by 6 bases and J by 11 bases. The CDR3 has 15 amino acids. CDR1 and CDR2 (germline): SNHLY, FYNNEI. The CDR3 protein is CASSRQGATYNEQYF. The CDR3 coding sequence is TGTGCCAGCAGCCGACAGGGGGCTACCTACAATGAGCAGTATTTT.

The chain uses TRBV6-6 and TRBJ2-5; D might be TRBD1 or TRBD2, each matching 5 bases. Trimming cost V 8 bases and J 5 bases, with 15 bases left between them. The CDR3 is 13 residues long. Germline V lookup: CDR1 MNHNY, CDR2 SVGAGI (reference sequence). CDR3 coding DNA: TGTGCCAGCGAGACGGGGCAGGTCGAGACCCAGTACTTC. Translated: CASETGQVETQYF.

This clonotype was counted ten times or more. The chain has TRBV9 and TRBJ2-1, with D uncertain. CDR1 SGDLS and CDR2 YYNGEE come from the germline V gene. The CDR3 is made up of 13 amino acids. V was clipped by 0 bases and J by 10 bases, with 11 bases between them. The CDR3 DNA follows: TGTGCCAGCAGCGTAGGTGGGATCGGAGAGCAGTTCTTC. Translation gives CASSVGGIGEQFF.

In this sample, this clonotype turned up a few times. The V and J genes are TRBV27 and TRBJ2-1; tentative D call: TRBD2 (5 bases). This CDR3 is built from 14 residues. Germline-derived CDR1 and CDR2 are MNHEY and SMNVEV (reference sequence). Trimming left V 0 bases short and J 3 bases short, with 6 bases between. This CDR3 reads CASSLSGLYNEQFF. CDR3 nucleotides: TGTGCCAGCAGTTTATCCGGACTCTACAATGAGCAGTTCTTC.

This clonotype was found a few times. This could be a read error, since a much larger clone is one nucleotide away. The CDR3 ends on some other residue instead of the conserved phenylalanine or tryptophan, so this is likely a read error. The rearrangement links TRBV7-9 to TRBJ2-7, with 8 nucleotides matching TRBD2. V was pared by 5 bases and J by 1 base, with 4 bases of the junction left unmatched. CDR1 and CDR2 (germline): SEHNR, FQNEAQ (reference sequence). CDR3 size: 14 residues. The CDR3 sequence: CASSLTSGSYEQYL. For the CDR3, the DNA is TGTGCCAGCAGCCTAACTAGCGGATCCTACGAGCAGTACCTC.

The chain recombines TRBV6-5 with TRBJ1-4; D might be TRBD1 (5 bases). The CDR3 totals 16 residues. Trimming took 4 bases from V and 8 from J, leaving 20 bases between them. Germline CDR1 and CDR2: MNHEY and SVGAGI. The CDR3 sequence is CASSLNPMGGWEKLFF. The DNA of the CDR3 is TGTGCCAGCAGTTTAAATCCTATGGGGGGTTGGGAAAAACTGTTTTTT.

The genes are TRBV20-1 and TRBJ2-1; 9 bases align to TRBD2. J lost 0 bases, V lost 8 bases, and 8 bases had no gene match. The CDR3 is 15 amino acids. Germline V gene lookup returns CDR1 DFQATT and CDR2 SNEGSKA (reference sequence). The CDR3 region is CSFGGGDGSYNEQFF. CDR3 DNA sequence: TGCAGTTTCGGCGGGGGGGACGGCTCCTACAATGAGCAGTTCTTC.

This clonotype showed up many times. CDR3 bases: TGTGCCAGCAGTGAGTGGACTCACGAGCAGTACTTC. It encodes CASSEWTHEQYF. The chain has TRBV2 and TRBJ2-7, with D perhaps matching TRBD2 (5 bases). V was shortened by 3 bases and J by 5 bases, with 8 bases between the two germline ends. The length of the CDR3 is 12 residues. Germline V CDR1 and CDR2: SNHLY, FYNNEI.

This clonotype was seen repeatedly, ten times or more. The chain carries TRBV11-2 and TRBJ2-3, with D maybe TRBD2 (6 bases). Germline-derived CDR1 and CDR2 are SGHAT and FQNNGV. This CDR3 comprises 14 residues. Trimming took off 6 bases at V and 4 bases at J, with 14 bases between the two ends. The CDR3 protein is CASRFRGVADTQYF. The CDR3 region has the DNA TGTGCCAGCAGGTTCCGCGGGGTCGCAGATACGCAGTATTTT.

The chain employs TRBV11-2 and TRBJ2-2, with D possibly being TRBD1 (6 bases). Germline V lookup: CDR1 SGHAT, CDR2 FQNNGV. Between the trimmed V and J ends, which lost 5 bases and 4 bases, there was a span of 14 bases. The CDR3 has 15 amino acids. The CDR3 is CASSGGNLTTGELFF. The CDR3 DNA reads as TGTGCCAGCAGCGGGGGCAACTTAACCACCGGGGAGCTGTTTTTT.

This clonotype was observed at least ten times. The rearrangement uses TRBV7-8 and TRBJ1-5; D call uncertain. The CDR3 consists of 14 residues. Germline CDR1 SGHVS, CDR2 FQNEAQ. V was trimmed by 3 bases and J by 5 bases, leaving 11 bases between them. As DNA, the CDR3 is TGTGCCAGCAGCTTTGGGCGTAGGGATCAGCCCCAGCATTTT. It translates to CASSFGRRDQPQHF. The whole variable domain, filled in from reference TRBV7-8 and TRBJ1-5, reads GAGVSQSPRYKVAKRGQDVALRCDPISGHVSLFWYQQALGQGPEFLTYFQNEAQLDKSGLPSDRFFAERPEGSVSTLKIQRTQQEDSAVYLCASSFGRRDQPQHFGDGTRLSIL.

This clonotype was counted ten times or more. This chain joins TRBV5-6 and TRBJ1-6, with 10 positions matching TRBD1. CDR3 length: 16 residues. From germline, CDR1 is SGHDT and CDR2 YYEEEE. Trimming at V came to 4 bases and at J to 9 bases, leaving 10 bases not matched to a gene. CDR3 protein: CASSKGQGIVGSPLHF. The CDR3 DNA sequence: TGTGCCAGCAGCAAGGGACAGGGGATAGTAGGTTCACCCCTCCACTTT.

V is TRBV4-3 and J is TRBJ2-1, with 9 nucleotides matching TRBD2. J lost 10 bases, V lost 4 bases, and 11 bases had no gene match. CDR1 LGHNA and CDR2 YSLEER come from the germline V gene. CDR3 size: 15 residues. CDR3 protein: CASSLSPGAGGEQFF. The CDR3 nucleotides are TGCGCCAGCAGCCTCTCCCCGGGAGCGGGGGGCGAGCAGTTCTTC.

The rearrangement uses TRBV7-3 and TRBJ2-1; 11 nucleotides agree with TRBD1. The junction had 5 bases not matched to a gene; V was cut back by 8 bases and J by 2 bases. CDR1 and CDR2 from the germline V gene are SGHTA and FQGTGA. The CDR3 runs to 15 residues. CDR3 in DNA: TGTGCCAGCGGGACGGACAGGGGGCCCTACAATGAGCAGTTCTTC. The encoded protein is CASGTDRGPYNEQFF.

The J gene is TRBJ1-3, the V gene TRBV6-4; D gene ambiguous. The germline CDR1 and CDR2 sequences are MRHNA and SNTAGT. The CDR3 sequence is 17 residues long. V lost 7 bases and J lost 4, with 23 bases in between. CDR3 in amino acids: CASTHEAREKVGNTIYF. CDR3 sequence (DNA): TGTGCCAGCACTCACGAGGCCCGGGAAAAAGTAGGAAACACCATATATTTT.

The rearrangement uses TRBV5-1 and TRBJ1-1, with TRBD1 as a possible D gene (5 bases). Germline V lookup: CDR1 SGHRS, CDR2 YFSETQ. V gave up 4 bases and J gave up 5 bases, with 15 bases separating them. CDR3 size: 14 residues. CDR3 loop: CASSMDNGGTEAFF. Here the CDR3 DNA reads TGCGCCAGCAGCATGGACAACGGCGGAACTGAAGCTTTCTTT.

As concerns this clonotype: Being one base from a much bigger clone, this may be a read error. This chain uses TRBV3-1 with TRBJ1-2, with D maybe TRBD1 (6 bases). This CDR3 region has 17 residues. Germline V gene sequence: CDR1 LGHDT, CDR2 YNNKEL (reference sequence). Here the CDR3 reads CPSSQMGRGGANYGYTF. The CDR3 DNA reads as TGTCCCAGCAGCCAAATGGGAAGGGGGGGCGCCAACTATGGCTACACCTTC. The full variable domain, with the rest looked up from reference TRBV3-1 and TRBJ1-2, is DTAVSQTPKYLVTQMGNDKSIKCEQNLGHDTMYWYKQDSKKFLKIMFSYNNKELIINETVPNRFSPKSPDKAHLNLHINSLELGDSAVYFCPSSQMGRGGANYGYTFGSGTRLTVV.

Details on this clonotype: Given a much more abundant clone one base away, this may be a read error. The gene calls are TRBV11-2 and TRBJ2-3; 12 nucleotides align to TRBD2. In germline, CDR1 is SGHAT, CDR2 FQNNGV. V was pared by 1 base and J by 4 bases, with 9 bases of the junction left unmatched. The CDR3 consists of 18 residues. CDR3 bases: TGTGCCAGCAGCTTAGTTGTAAAGGCTAGCGGGGGGGCAGATACGCAGTATTTT. Amino acid sequence: CASSLVVKASGGADTQYF.

Concerning this clonotype itself: Mismatch with germline at one junction end may stem from a read error. The chain carries TRBV3-1 and TRBJ2-3, with no clear D. In germline, CDR1 is LGHDT, CDR2 YNNKEL (reference sequence). The CDR3 contains 11 residues. CDR3 in DNA: TGTGCCAGCAGTCGAGAAGATACGCAGTGTTTT. The encoded protein is CASSREDTQCF.

V is TRBV6-4 and J is TRBJ2-5; D is possibly TRBD1 or TRBD2 (7 bases each). CDR1 MRHNA and CDR2 SNTAGT come from the germline V gene. Trimming cost V 11 bases and J 4 bases, with 14 bases left between them. The CDR3 consists of 12 residues. CDR3: CAQGGKGETQYF. CDR3 nucleotide sequence: TGTGCCCAGGGGGGGAAGGGAGAGACCCAGTACTTC.